This T cell receptor beta chain was obtained from a study of regulatory T cells in long-lasting Graves disease. CDR3-region Arm-PCR and iRepertoire HTBI primers produced the TCR beta libraries. Authors' processing steps: The samples yielded 55 to 75 TRBV and 14 to 15 TRBJ segments. TCRdb called the multiplex PCR reads again in MiXCR, with one record for every CDR3 protein. TCRdb, not the authors, supplied the V and J calls. The sample has about 620,000 distinct CDR3 sequences, approximately 15% seen once; the top ten hold 15% to 20%. This clonotype was detected ten times or more. Time point: newly diagnosed GD, antithyroid drugs for less than 3 months. PBMCs were the source of the RNA used for TCR sequencing. The sample also formed part of further work on T cells in Graves' hyperthyroidism and ophthalmopathy.

Material: peripheral blood mononuclear cells (PBMCs), obtained at new diagnosis, from a patient treated with antithyroid drugs. This TCR was recovered from a woman in her 30s with Graves disease.

CDR3 nucleotide sequence: TGTGCCATCAGTGAGGGGAGCGCCAATCAGCCCCAGCATTTT. The encoded protein is CAISEGSANQPQHF. The chain carries TRBV10-3 and TRBJ1-5; no clear D gene. Germline values: CDR1 ENHRY, CDR2 SYGVKD. The CDR3 is made up of 14 amino acids. The V end lost 2 bases, the J end lost 3 bases, and 8 bases lay between the germline ends.